This TCR beta chain was recorded in a study of cytomegalovirus exposure and HLA in healthy donors. The PCR was carried out with 60 Vbeta primers and 13 Jbeta primers. Only in-frame clones appear in the TCRdb table, and some are missing; sequencing was by immunoSEQ multiplex PCR. The sample has about 160,000 clones. The V gene's germline CDR1 is SGHRS and CDR2 YFSETQ. The CDR3 runs to 15 residues. Trimming stripped 1 base from V and 10 bases from J, with 20 bases between. Sequencing was performed on PBMCs. The V call is TRBV5-1, the J call TRBJ1-1, with a tentative D call TRBD1 (6 bases). The sequence derives from a woman aged 60-75 years in good health and CMV-seronegative. CDR3: CASSLSGGGRMGAFF. CDR3 nucleotide sequence: TGCGCCAGCAGCTTGTCGGGGGGCGGCCGAATGGGAGCTTTCTTT.